This paragraph reports one T cell receptor (beta chain). Its antigen remains unidentified. Base qualities are not provided; no much larger clone lies one nucleotide away. Enrolling through a virtual design, the prospective study's participants ranged in age from about 18 to 89 years and lived across some 23 United States geographic areas. In the prospective study, participants were assigned to cohorts based on the clinical history participants reported in a screening survey and a study questionnaire. ImmuneRACE Cohort 3 recovered participants were defined by two consecutive negative NP/OP PCR tests, healthcare professional clearance, or symptom resolution. Mobile phlebotomists in the prospective study collected whole blood, serum and a nasopharyngeal or oropharyngeal swab from every participant. Prospective study participants could optionally give additional blood draws and questionnaires over an approximately two-month period. Prospective study blood samples were shipped either frozen or at room temperature before DNA extraction.

These data belong to a study of blood T cell repertoires in COVID-19 (dated by TCRdb to about 2020). Concerning the study at large: Collaborator samples came from the United States, Italy and Spain and covered acute and convalescent phases of COVID-19. The prospective study material was composed of cDNA or gDNA derived from T cells, B-cell-depleted T cells, or PBMCs. Deeply sampled blood TCRbeta repertoires from subjects exposed to, actively infected with, or recovered from COVID-19 were included in the dataset. The repertoires were made available in a free public database intended to serve as a resource for research on the immune response to SARS-CoV-2. Samples were obtained from the ongoing ImmuneRACE study (first 160 participants) and from 1,200 or so subjects provided by 6 global collaborators. Sample metadata almost always included a de-identified subject ID, COVID-19 status, age in years and sex. Where available, HLA class I and class II types were taken from metadata supplied by the sample provider and were not determined by assay-based typing. Broader findings and caveats from the paper: The amount of clinical and demographic metadata varied by source and participant and was provided uncurated.

The germline V gene provides CDR1 SGHNT and CDR2 YENEEA. Cut back by 1 base and 0 bases, the V and J ends lie 4 bases apart. The CDR3 spans 14 residues, from the cysteine through the phenylalanine. Only the CDR3 portion is preserved as DNA: 42 bases, with reading frame beginning at the first base. TCRbeta CDR3 regions were amplified from genomic DNA using the immunoSEQ Assay, a bias-controlled multiplex PCR. Concerning the study's data processing: Nucleated cell counts per sample were estimated from amplification of reference gene primers within the assay. To quantify the absolute abundance of each unique TCRbeta CDR3 rearrangement, sequence reads were collapsed and filtered. For each sample, productive Simpson clonality was calculated as the square root of Simpson's diversity index across productive rearrangements. TCRdb provides this immuneACCESS table in a form limited to in-frame rearrangements. Some clones are lacking; in checked studies, under half of them reflect an unresolved V gene, and why the rest are absent is not known. The V and J calls and clone size were taken over from that table, and D and trimming were inferred from the DNA. This sample lists 200,000 to 250,000 clones; roughly 90% were detected once. Around 4% of the sample goes to the ten largest clones.

Sequences were obtained from PBMCs or T cells enriched from blood (not recorded which). In this chain, TRBV11-3 is recombined with TRBJ2-1, with the D gene not confidently named. This receptor was identified in a woman in her 30s who had recovered from COVID-19. In nucleotide form, the sequence is TGTGCCAGCAGCTTAGCGAGCTCCTACAATGAGCAGTTCTTC. Its protein is CASSLASSYNEQFF.